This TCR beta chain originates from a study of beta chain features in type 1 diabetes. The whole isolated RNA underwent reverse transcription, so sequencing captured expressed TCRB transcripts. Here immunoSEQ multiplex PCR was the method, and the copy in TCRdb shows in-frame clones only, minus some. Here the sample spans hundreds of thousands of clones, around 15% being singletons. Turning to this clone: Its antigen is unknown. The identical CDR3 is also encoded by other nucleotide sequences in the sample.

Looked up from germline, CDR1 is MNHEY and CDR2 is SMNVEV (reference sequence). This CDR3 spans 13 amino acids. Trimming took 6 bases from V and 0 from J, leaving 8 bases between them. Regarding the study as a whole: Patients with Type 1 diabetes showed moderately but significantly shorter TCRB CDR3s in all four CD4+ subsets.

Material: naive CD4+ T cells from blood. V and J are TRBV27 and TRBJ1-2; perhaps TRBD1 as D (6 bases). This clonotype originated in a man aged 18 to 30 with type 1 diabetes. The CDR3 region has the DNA TGTGCCAGCAGAAGGACAGCTAACTATGGCTACACCTTC. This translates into CASRRTANYGYTF.